Below are 22 T cell receptor beta chains sequenced from a single sample in a study of T cells in Graves' hyperthyroidism and ophthalmopathy. What was amplified from RNA transcripts were TCR beta CDR3 regions. In the first-round RT-PCR of the TCR CDR3, the HTBI primer set was used. TCRdb passed the multiplex PCR reads through MiXCR, listing each CDR3 protein once. The top ten hold 15% to 18% of the sample, which has roughly 660,000 distinct CDR3 sequences, around 15% seen once. Material: blood. The receptors were gathered from a man in his forties or fifties with Graves' hyperthyroidism.

The chain joins TRBV20-1 to TRBJ2-7; 10 nucleotides match TRBD2. The CDR3 consists of 13 residues. J lost 3 bases, V lost 5 bases, and 4 bases had no gene match. Germline values: CDR1 DFQATT, CDR2 SNEGSKA (reference sequence). Here the CDR3 reads CSAPWTSGYEQYF. As DNA, the CDR3 is TGCAGTGCTCCCTGGACTAGCGGCTACGAGCAGTACTTC.

This clonotype was found a few times. V gene TRBV5-1 combines with J gene TRBJ1-1, with 8 bases fitting TRBD1. The ends lost 0 bases at V and 8 bases at J; junction bases unmatched: 6. Germline-derived CDR1 and CDR2 are SGHRS and YFSETQ. The CDR3 sequence is 14 residues long. CDR3 nucleotides: TGCGCCAGCAGCTTGGACGGACAGGGCACCGAAGCTTTCTTT. It codes for CASSLDGQGTEAFF. Supplemented by reference TRBV5-1 and TRBJ1-1, the full variable domain reads KAGVTQTPRYLIKTRGQQVTLSCSPISGHRSVSWYQQTPGQGLQFLFEYFSETQRNKGNFPGRFSGRQFSNSRSEMNVSTLELGDSALYLCASSLDGQGTEAFFGQGTRLTVV.

Many counts were recorded for this clonotype. The rearrangement uses TRBV19 and TRBJ2-7; 8 nucleotides match TRBD2. Trimming at V came to 1 base and at J to 0 bases, leaving 2 bases not matched to a gene. The CDR3 has 15 amino acids. CDR1 and CDR2 from the germline V gene are LNHDA and SQIVND (reference sequence). In DNA form, the CDR3 reads TGTGCCAGTAGTATAGCCAGCGGGAGCTCCTACGAGCAGTACTTC. Its translation is CASSIASGSSYEQYF. Combining the CDR3 with reference TRBV19 and TRBJ2-7 gives the whole variable domain DGGITQSPKYLFRKEGQNVTLSCEQNLNHDAMYWYRQDPGQGLRLIYYSQIVNDFQKGDIAEGYSVSREKKESFPLTVTSAQKNPTAFYLCASSIASGSSYEQYFGPGTRLTVT.

This clonotype was counted at least ten times. V is TRBV2 and J is TRBJ2-7; 9 nucleotides agree with TRBD1. J was trimmed by 1 base and V by 7 bases; bases with no gene match: 8. Germline V gene sequence: CDR1 SNHLY, CDR2 FYNNEI. The CDR3 runs to 15 residues. The CDR3 coding sequence is TGTGCCAGCAACTACGACGGGACAGGGTCCTACGAGCAGTACTTC. Translation gives CASNYDGTGSYEQYF.

The rearrangement uses TRBV28 and TRBJ1-4, with 7 bases aligning to TRBD1. CDR1 and CDR2 from the germline V gene are MDHEN and SYDVKM. The J segment lost 7 bases and the V segment lost 4 bases, leaving 6 bases of the junction unmatched. CDR3 length: 14 residues. The CDR3 protein is CASSSQGLSEKLFF. CDR3 nucleotides: TGTGCCAGCAGTTCACAGGGGCTAAGTGAAAAACTGTTTTTT.

The rearrangement links TRBV20-1 to TRBJ2-7, with TRBD1 matching 7 bases. J gave up 2 bases and V 4 bases, and 14 bases lay outside the gene matches. Germline assignment: CDR1 DFQATT and CDR2 SNEGSKA (reference sequence). The CDR3 is made up of 16 amino acids. CDR3 sequence (DNA): TGCAGTGCTACAATTCCTCGACAGGGATTCCCCTACGAGCAGTACTTC. This translates into CSATIPRQGFPYEQYF.

This clonotype was picked up a small number of times. The gene calls are TRBV7-3 and TRBJ2-1, with 16 bases lining up with TRBD2. CDR3 length: 19 amino acids. Per germline, CDR1 SGHTA and CDR2 FQGTGA. Trimming took 4 bases from V and 3 from J; bases not matched to a gene: 9. The CDR3 protein is CASSYTGLAGGRDYNEQFF. The CDR3 region has the DNA TGTGCCAGCAGCTACACGGGACTAGCGGGAGGGCGAGACTACAATGAGCAGTTCTTC. Supplemented by reference TRBV7-3 and TRBJ2-1, the full variable domain reads GAGVSQTPSNKVTEKGKYVELRCDPISGHTALYWYRQSLGQGPEFLIYFQGTGAADDSGLPNDRFFAVRPEGSVSTLKIQRTERGDSAVYLCASSYTGLAGGRDYNEQFFGPGTRLTVL.

Many counts were recorded for this clonotype. The chain employs TRBV11-2 and TRBJ2-7, with D unclear. This CDR3 region has 15 residues. The germline CDR1 and CDR2 sequences are SGHAT and FQNNGV. Trimming removed 2 bases from V and 7 bases from J, with 18 bases in between. CDR3 in DNA: TGTGCCAGCAGCTTATTTAGGTCCACCGGATGGGAGCAGTACTTC. It encodes CASSLFRSTGWEQYF.

Ten or more counts support this clonotype. The rearrangement joins TRBV29-1 to TRBJ2-3; 9 nucleotides line up with TRBD2. Trimming took 4 bases from V and 3 from J; bases not matched to a gene: 11. The CDR3 has 16 amino acids. In germline, CDR1 is SQVTM, CDR2 ANQGSEA. CDR3 amino acids: CSVAGRTSELTDTQYF. CDR3 nucleotides: TGCAGCGTTGCCGGTAGGACTAGCGAGTTAACAGATACGCAGTATTTT.

The chain has TRBV28 and TRBJ2-7; D gene uncertain. Trimming took 2 bases from V and 6 from J, leaving 5 bases between them. Germline V gene lookup returns CDR1 MDHEN and CDR2 SYDVKM. The CDR3 runs to 11 residues. CDR3 loop: CASSLRVEQYF. The CDR3 DNA follows: TGTGCCAGCAGTTTACGGGTCGAGCAGTACTTC.

This clonotype occurred many times. V and J are TRBV28 and TRBJ1-1; 7 bases map to TRBD1. The germline CDR1 and CDR2 sequences are MDHEN and SYDVKM. After removal of 6 bases from V and 2 bases from J, the junction contained 6 bases not matched to a gene. The CDR3 consists of 14 residues. The CDR3 coding sequence is TGTGCCAGCAGCAAAAGACAGGGAAACACTGAAGCTTTCTTT. Protein sequence: CASSKRQGNTEAFF.

The table lists this clonotype with many counts. The chain employs TRBV12-3 or TRBV12-4 and TRBJ1-4, with D perhaps matching TRBD1 (6 bases). The CDR3 is 15 residues long. V was clipped by 6 bases and J by 7 bases, with 18 bases between them. CDR3 in DNA: TGTGCCAGCAGCCAGACAGGAATATATGGTGAAAAACTGTTTTTT. This translates into CASSQTGIYGEKLFF.

This clonotype was seen ten or more times. The chain is built from TRBV2 and TRBJ2-7; 12 positions match TRBD1. This CDR3 spans 14 amino acids. The V segment lost 8 bases and the J segment 6 bases; nucleotides outside the gene matches: 8. The germline V gene encodes CDR1 SNHLY and CDR2 FYNNEI. CDR3 in amino acids: CASGTGGGLPEQYF. The CDR3 DNA is TGTGCCAGCGGGACAGGGGGCGGTTTGCCCGAGCAGTACTTC. The variable domain in full, completed from reference TRBV2 and TRBJ2-7, reads EPEVTQTPSHQVTQMGQEVILRCVPISNHLYFYWYRQILGQKVEFLVSFYNNEISEKSEIFDDQFSVERPDGSNFTLKIRSTKLEDSAMYFCASGTGGGLPEQYFGPGTRLTVT.

There are many counts of this clonotype. This chain links TRBV7-8 with TRBJ2-2, with 7 bases aligning to TRBD2. The CDR3 runs to 16 residues. Germline loops: CDR1 SGHVS, CDR2 FQNEAQ. Trimming removed 1 base from V and 2 bases from J; junction bases left unmatched: 4. The CDR3 here is CASSLGWTSNTGELFF. The CDR3 region has the DNA TGTGCCAGCAGCTTAGGGTGGACTAGTAACACCGGGGAGCTGTTTTTT.

V usage is TRBV19 and J usage is TRBJ2-2; TRBD1 agrees at 9 bases. The CDR3 covers 18 residues. V was clipped by 7 bases and J by 6 bases; unmatched bases: 18. Germline V CDR1 and CDR2: LNHDA, SQIVND (reference sequence). This CDR3 reads CASTTPGQGFNFAGELFF. The CDR3 bases are TGTGCCAGTACCACCCCGGGACAGGGTTTCAATTTCGCCGGGGAGCTGTTTTTT.

This clonotype was picked up many times. The chain combines TRBV28 with TRBJ1-1; D may be TRBD1 (6 bases). V was clipped by 5 bases and J by 1 base, with 14 bases between them. CDR3 length: 15 residues. Germline V gene sequence: CDR1 MDHEN, CDR2 SYDVKM. The CDR3 is CASSPWTDSNTEAFF. As DNA, the CDR3 is TGTGCCAGCAGTCCCTGGACAGATTCGAACACTGAAGCTTTCTTT.

The gene calls are TRBV4-1 and TRBJ1-1; D call uncertain. The germline gives CDR1 MGHRA, CDR2 YSYEKL. Trimming shortened V by 0 bases and J by 4 bases, and 9 bases separated the two germline ends. The CDR3 is 14 amino acids. The CDR3 region is CASSQDHRGTEAFF. CDR3 DNA sequence: TGCGCCAGCAGCCAAGATCACCGTGGCACTGAAGCTTTCTTT.

V gene TRBV4-3 combines with J gene TRBJ1-5; D is unresolved. The germline CDR1 and CDR2 sequences are LGHNA and YSLEER. The CDR3 has 20 residues. Between the trimmed V and J ends, which lost 0 bases and 0 bases, there was a span of 21 bases. In DNA form, the CDR3 reads TGCGCCAGCAGCCAAGATTGGGTAGGGCAGGATCGATATAGCAATCAGCCCCAGCATTTT. This encodes CASSQDWVGQDRYSNQPQHF.

The sample holds a few counts of this clonotype. CDR3 nucleotide sequence: TGTGCCAGCAGTGACCGTACACCCGCCGTTGAAGCTTTCTTT. Residues: CASSDRTPAVEAFF. The rearrangement links TRBV6-1 to TRBJ1-1; no firm D call. V lost 3 bases to trimming and J lost 7 bases, with 15 bases between them. Germline CDR1 MNHNS, CDR2 SASEGT. The CDR3 sequence is 14 residues long.

The genes are TRBV7-3 and TRBJ2-1; D call uncertain. CDR3 length: 16 residues. Germline V CDR1 and CDR2: SGHTA, FQGTGA. Trimming left V 2 bases short and J 8 bases short, with 19 bases between. The CDR3: CASSLSGPVYVYEQFF. Written as DNA, the CDR3 is TGTGCCAGCAGCTTATCCGGACCCGTGTACGTCTATGAGCAGTTCTTC.

The genes are TRBV4-3 and TRBJ1-4; possible D gene TRBD1, 5 bases. The CDR3 is 16 residues long. V was cut by 0 bases and J by 4 bases, with 12 bases left in between. Germline CDR1 reads LGHNA; CDR2 reads YSLEER. As DNA, the CDR3 is TGCGCCAGCAGCCAAGATTCGGCAGGGATTAATGAAAAACTGTTTTTT. As protein: CASSQDSAGINEKLFF.

This clonotype has more than one count but fewer than ten. In DNA, the CDR3 is TGTGCCAGCACTCGCCGGACTAGCGAAAAGTGGACAGATACGCAGTATTTT. As protein: CASTRRTSEKWTDTQYF. The J gene is TRBJ2-3, the V gene TRBV18; 9 bases agree with TRBD2. The CDR3 runs to 17 residues. Per germline, CDR1 KGHSH and CDR2 LQKENI. Trimming at V came to 8 bases and at J to 3 bases, leaving 15 bases not matched to a gene.